This TCR beta chain is drawn from a study of pediatric ulcerative colitis. Study-wide background: Fewer than 10 patients showed pancolitis and two showed left-sided colitis. Overall study results and limits: Rectal repertoires separated controls, mild-moderate and acute severe colitis.

V was pared by 7 bases and J by 9 bases, with 12 bases between. The CDR3 covers 11 residues. From germline, CDR1 is SNHLY and CDR2 FYNNEI. The rectum was sampled with one to two pinch biopsies at colonoscopy. No immunosuppressive drugs were given to ulcerative colitis patients before diagnostic colonoscopy. The data were produced by immunoSEQ multiplex PCR, yet TCRdb's version contains in-frame clones alone and is incomplete. The data show about 34,000 clones, with roughly four fifths seen just once and around 7.8% held by the top ten. About this clone itself: Its antigen remains unknown.

The clonotype was recovered from a boy aged 5 to 17 with severe ulcerative colitis. V is TRBV2 and J is TRBJ1-2; no clear D. Sequencing input: gut tissue. CDR3 residues: CASMGISSYTF. DNA of the CDR3: TGTGCCAGCATGGGTATCAGCAGCTACACCTTC.